The entry below gives a single T cell receptor (beta chain) sequence along with its context. What antigen it recognizes has not been identified. Per-base qualities were not stored, and no clone one base away is much larger. The collaborating institutions used their own protocols to collect whole blood in K2EDTA tubes. For TCRbeta analysis, collaborators shipped samples as frozen whole blood, isolated PBMCs, or DNA extracted from either of those sample types. The immunoSEQ Assay, a bias-controlled multiplex PCR, was used to amplify TCRbeta CDR3 regions from genomic DNA. As for how the authors treated the data: Within the assay, amplification of reference gene primers was used to estimate how many nucleated cells each sample contained. Sequence reads were collapsed and filtered to measure the absolute abundance of every unique TCRbeta CDR3 rearrangement. Productive Simpson clonality was computed per sample as the square root of Simpson's diversity index over productive rearrangements. TCRdb re-hosts the immuneACCESS table, in-frame sequences only. Its copies lack some clones; in the studies checked, an unresolved V gene accounts for under half of them, and the cause for the rest is not known. That table is the source of V, J and clone size, and D and trimming were worked out from the DNA. The sample has 200,000 to 250,000 clones on record, 60% to 85% of them singletons. The biggest ten clones account for about 7.2% of the sample.

This entry is derived from a study of blood T cell repertoires in COVID-19 (dated by TCRdb to the early 2020s). About the full investigation: The collaborator samples originated in the United States, Italy and Spain and spanned the acute and convalescent phases of COVID-19. A de-identified subject ID, COVID-19 status, age in years and sex were almost always included in the sample metadata. The prospective study material was composed of cDNA or gDNA derived from T cells, B-cell-depleted T cells, or PBMCs. Where HLA class I and class II types were available, the types were taken from metadata supplied by the sample provider, not from assay-based typing. The samples were drawn from two sources: the first 160 participants of the ongoing ImmuneRACE study, and over 1,000 subjects contributed by 6 global collaborators. A freely available public database, intended as a resource for researchers studying the immune response to SARS-CoV-2, is where the repertoires were released. The dataset comprised deeply sampled blood TCRbeta repertoires from subjects exposed to, actively infected with, or recovered from COVID-19.

Results the study describes overall, beyond this receptor: The amount of clinical and demographic metadata varied by source and participant and was provided uncurated.

Based on the germline V gene, the CDR1 and CDR2 sequences are KGHDR and SFDVKD. The CDR3 runs 13 amino acids, cysteine and phenylalanine included. CDR3 DNA only is kept here, 39 bases in frame from base 1. V gives up 10 bases and J gives up 5 bases, and the segment between their germline ends measures 16 bases. The chain joins TRBV24-1 to TRBJ2-5; TRBD1 is perhaps the D gene, given 6 matching bases. Sequenced: peripheral blood. This receptor was identified in a woman in her seventies with acute or convalescent COVID-19. The DNA is as follows: TGTGCCACGGCGACAGGCCTAAAGGAGACCCAGTACTTC. Its translation reads: CATATGLKETQYF.